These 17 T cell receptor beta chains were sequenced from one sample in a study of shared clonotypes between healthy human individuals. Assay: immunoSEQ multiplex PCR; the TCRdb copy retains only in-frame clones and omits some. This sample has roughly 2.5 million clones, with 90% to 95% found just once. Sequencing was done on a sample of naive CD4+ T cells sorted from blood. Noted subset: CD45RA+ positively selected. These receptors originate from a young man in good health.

The CDR3 is CASQSNAGQGSYEQYF. The CDR3 DNA sequence: TGCGCCAGCCAGTCCAATGCGGGACAGGGATCCTACGAGCAGTACTTC. The chain employs TRBV5-1 and TRBJ2-7, with 9 bases aligning to TRBD1. Germline assignment: CDR1 SGHRS and CDR2 YFSETQ. This CDR3 has 16 residues. V gave up 7 bases and J gave up 1 base; unmatched junction bases: 12. The whole variable domain, filled in from reference TRBV5-1 and TRBJ2-7, reads KAGVTQTPRYLIKTRGQQVTLSCSPISGHRSVSWYQQTPGQGLQFLFEYFSETQRNKGNFPGRFSGRQFSNSRSEMNVSTLELGDSALYLCASQSNAGQGSYEQYFGPGTRLTVT.

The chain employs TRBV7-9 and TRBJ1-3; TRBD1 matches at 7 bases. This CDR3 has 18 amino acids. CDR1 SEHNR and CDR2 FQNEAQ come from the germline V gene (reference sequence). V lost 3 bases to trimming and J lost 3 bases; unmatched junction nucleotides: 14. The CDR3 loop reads CASSLGWTGSLFGNTIYF. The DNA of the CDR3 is TGTGCCAGCAGCTTGGGTTGGACAGGTTCCCTTTTTGGAAACACCATATATTTT.

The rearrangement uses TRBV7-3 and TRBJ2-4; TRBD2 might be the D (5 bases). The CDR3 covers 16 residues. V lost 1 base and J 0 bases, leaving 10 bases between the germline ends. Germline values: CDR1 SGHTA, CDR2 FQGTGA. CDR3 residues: CASSLRGNPAKNIQYF. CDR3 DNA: TGTGCCAGCAGCTTAAGAGGGAACCCAGCCAAAAACATTCAGTACTTC. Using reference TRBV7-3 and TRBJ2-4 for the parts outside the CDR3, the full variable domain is GAGVSQTPSNKVTEKGKYVELRCDPISGHTALYWYRQSLGQGPEFLIYFQGTGAADDSGLPNDRFFAVRPEGSVSTLKIQRTERGDSAVYLCASSLRGNPAKNIQYFGAGTRLSVL.

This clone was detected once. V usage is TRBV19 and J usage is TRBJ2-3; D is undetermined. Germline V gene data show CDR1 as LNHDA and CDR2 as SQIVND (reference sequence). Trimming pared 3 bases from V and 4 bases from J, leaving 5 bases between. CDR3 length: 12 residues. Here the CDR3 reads CASSITPDTQYF. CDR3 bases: TGTGCCAGTAGTATCACCCCAGATACGCAGTATTTT. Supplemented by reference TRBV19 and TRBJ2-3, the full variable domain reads DGGITQSPKYLFRKEGQNVTLSCEQNLNHDAMYWYRQDPGQGLRLIYYSQIVNDFQKGDIAEGYSVSREKKESFPLTVTSAQKNPTAFYLCASSITPDTQYFGPGTRLTVL.

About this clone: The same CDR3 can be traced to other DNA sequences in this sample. CDR3 DNA sequence: TGTGCCAGCAGCCAAGGACGTCAAGAGACCCAGTACTTC. Translated: CASSQGRQETQYF. The gene calls are TRBV4-2 and TRBJ2-5; D is unresolved. Germline CDR1 reads LGHNA; CDR2 reads YNFKEQ. The CDR3 totals 13 residues. The V and J ends lost 1 base and 2 bases respectively, with 5 bases between them.

The DNA for the CDR3 is TGCGCCAGCAGCCATTTAGATCGCCTGGGCACTGAAGCTTTCTTT. Its protein product is CASSHLDRLGTEAFF. The chain joins TRBV4-1 to TRBJ1-1; D unresolved. Germline V gene sequence: CDR1 MGHRA, CDR2 YSYEKL. CDR3 length: 15 amino acids. Trimming stripped 3 bases from V and 4 bases from J, with 15 bases between.

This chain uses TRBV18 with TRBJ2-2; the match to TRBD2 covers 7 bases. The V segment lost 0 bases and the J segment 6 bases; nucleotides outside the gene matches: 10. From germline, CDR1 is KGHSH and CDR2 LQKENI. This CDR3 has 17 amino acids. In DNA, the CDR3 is TGTGCCAGCTCACCACCGTGGCGGGAGAAATCCCCCGGGGAGCTGTTTTTT. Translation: CASSPPWREKSPGELFF.

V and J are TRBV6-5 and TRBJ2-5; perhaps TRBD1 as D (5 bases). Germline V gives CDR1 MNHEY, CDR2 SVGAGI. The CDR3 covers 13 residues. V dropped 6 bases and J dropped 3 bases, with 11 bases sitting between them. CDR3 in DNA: TGTGCCAGCAGCGCAGGGATAGAAGAGACCCAGTACTTC. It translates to CASSAGIEETQYF.

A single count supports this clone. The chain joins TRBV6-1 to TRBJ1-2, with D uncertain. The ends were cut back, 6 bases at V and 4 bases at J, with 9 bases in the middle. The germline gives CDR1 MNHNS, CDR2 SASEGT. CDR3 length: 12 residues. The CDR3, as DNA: TGTGCCAGCAGCCAATGGGGCTATGGCTACACCTTC. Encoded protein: CASSQWGYGYTF.

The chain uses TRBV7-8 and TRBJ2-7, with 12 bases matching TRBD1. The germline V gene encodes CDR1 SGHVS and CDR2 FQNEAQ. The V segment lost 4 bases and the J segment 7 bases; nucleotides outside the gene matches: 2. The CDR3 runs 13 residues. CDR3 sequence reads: CASSWDRGREQYF. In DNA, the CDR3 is TGTGCCAGCAGCTGGGACAGGGGGCGGGAGCAGTACTTC.

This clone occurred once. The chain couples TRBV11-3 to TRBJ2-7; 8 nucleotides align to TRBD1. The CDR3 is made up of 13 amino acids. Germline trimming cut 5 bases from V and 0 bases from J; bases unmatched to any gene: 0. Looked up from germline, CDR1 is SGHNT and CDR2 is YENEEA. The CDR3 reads CASSTGGSYEQYF. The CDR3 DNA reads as TGTGCCAGCAGCACAGGGGGCTCCTACGAGCAGTACTTC.

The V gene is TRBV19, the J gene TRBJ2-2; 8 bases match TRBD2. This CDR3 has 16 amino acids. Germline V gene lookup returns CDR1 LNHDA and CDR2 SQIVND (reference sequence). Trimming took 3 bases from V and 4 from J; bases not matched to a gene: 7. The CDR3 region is CASSIPGGVSTGELFF. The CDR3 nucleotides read TGTGCCAGTAGTATTCCGGGGGGGGTTTCCACCGGGGAGCTGTTTTTT. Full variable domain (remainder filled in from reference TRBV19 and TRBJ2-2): DGGITQSPKYLFRKEGQNVTLSCEQNLNHDAMYWYRQDPGQGLRLIYYSQIVNDFQKGDIAEGYSVSREKKESFPLTVTSAQKNPTAFYLCASSIPGGVSTGELFFGEGSRLTVL.

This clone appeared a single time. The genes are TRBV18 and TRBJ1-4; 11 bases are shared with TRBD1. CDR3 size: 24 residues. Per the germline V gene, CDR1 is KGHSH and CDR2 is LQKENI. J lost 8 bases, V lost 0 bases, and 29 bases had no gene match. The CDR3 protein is CASSPPASDRGQTLFAGGGEKLFF. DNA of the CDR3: TGTGCCAGCTCACCACCTGCTTCGGACAGGGGGCAAACTTTGTTCGCAGGGGGCGGAGAAAAACTGTTTTTT. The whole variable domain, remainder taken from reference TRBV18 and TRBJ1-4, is NAGVMQNPRHLVRRRGQEARLRCSPMKGHSHVYWYRQLPEEGLKFMVYLQKENIIDESGMPKERFSAEFPKEGPSILRIQQVVRGDSAAYFCASSPPASDRGQTLFAGGGEKLFFGSGTQLSVL.

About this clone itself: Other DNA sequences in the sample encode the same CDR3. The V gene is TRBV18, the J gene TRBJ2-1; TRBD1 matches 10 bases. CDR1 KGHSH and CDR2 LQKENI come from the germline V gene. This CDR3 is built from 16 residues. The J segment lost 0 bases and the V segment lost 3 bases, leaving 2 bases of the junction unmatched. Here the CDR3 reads CASSPTGGSSYNEQFF. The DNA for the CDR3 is TGTGCCAGCTCACCGACAGGGGGCAGCTCCTACAATGAGCAGTTCTTC.

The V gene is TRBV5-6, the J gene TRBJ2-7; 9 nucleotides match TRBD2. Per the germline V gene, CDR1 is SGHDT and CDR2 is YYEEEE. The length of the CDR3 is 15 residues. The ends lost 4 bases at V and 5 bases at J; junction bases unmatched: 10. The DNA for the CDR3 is TGTGCCAGCAGCAATTCGGGGCCTAGCGGGGACGAGCAGTACTTC. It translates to CASSNSGPSGDEQYF.

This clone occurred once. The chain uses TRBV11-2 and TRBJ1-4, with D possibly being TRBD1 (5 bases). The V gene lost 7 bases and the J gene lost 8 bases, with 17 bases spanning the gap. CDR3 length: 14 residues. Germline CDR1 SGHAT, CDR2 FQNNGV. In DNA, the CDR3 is TGTGCCAGCACCCGACCGGGGCTCGGGGAAAAACTGTTTTTT. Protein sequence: CASTRPGLGEKLFF.

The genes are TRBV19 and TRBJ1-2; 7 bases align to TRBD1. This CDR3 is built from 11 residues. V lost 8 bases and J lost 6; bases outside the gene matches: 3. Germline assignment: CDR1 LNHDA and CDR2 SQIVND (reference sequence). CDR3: CASWTGNGYTF. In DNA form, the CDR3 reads TGTGCCAGTTGGACAGGCAATGGCTACACCTTC.